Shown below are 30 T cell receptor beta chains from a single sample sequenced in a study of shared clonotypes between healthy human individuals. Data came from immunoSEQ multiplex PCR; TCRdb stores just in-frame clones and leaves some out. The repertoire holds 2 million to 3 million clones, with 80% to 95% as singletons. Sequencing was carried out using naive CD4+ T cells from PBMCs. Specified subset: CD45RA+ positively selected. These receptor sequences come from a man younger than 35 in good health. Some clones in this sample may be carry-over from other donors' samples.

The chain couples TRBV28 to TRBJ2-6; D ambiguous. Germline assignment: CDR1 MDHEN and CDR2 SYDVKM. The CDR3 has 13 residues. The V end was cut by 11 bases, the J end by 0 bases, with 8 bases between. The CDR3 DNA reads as TGTGCCGGTCCTTTCTCTGGGGCCAACGTCCTGACTTTC. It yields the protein CAGPFSGANVLTF.

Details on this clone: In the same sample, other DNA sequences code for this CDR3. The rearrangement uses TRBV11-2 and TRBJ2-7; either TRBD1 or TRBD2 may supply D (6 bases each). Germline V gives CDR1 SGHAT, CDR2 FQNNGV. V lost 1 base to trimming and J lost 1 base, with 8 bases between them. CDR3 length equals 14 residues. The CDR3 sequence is CASSLVGGSYEQYF. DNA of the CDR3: TGTGCCAGCAGCTTAGTAGGGGGGTCCTACGAGCAGTACTTC.

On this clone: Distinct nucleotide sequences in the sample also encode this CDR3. The CDR3 is CATSRDNQPQHF. The CDR3 DNA reads TGTGCCACCAGCAGGGACAATCAGCCCCAGCATTTT. The chain joins TRBV15 to TRBJ1-5; D is undetermined. V shed 3 bases and J shed 3 bases, with 3 bases lying between them. The V gene's germline CDR1 is LNHNV and CDR2 YYDKDF (reference sequence). The CDR3 covers 12 residues. Supplemented by reference TRBV15 and TRBJ1-5, the full variable domain reads DAMVIQNPRYQVTQFGKPVTLSCSQTLNHNVMYWYQQKSSQAPKLLFHYYDKDFNNEADTPDNFQSRRPNTSFCFLDIRSPGLGDTAMYLCATSRDNQPQHFGDGTRLSIL.

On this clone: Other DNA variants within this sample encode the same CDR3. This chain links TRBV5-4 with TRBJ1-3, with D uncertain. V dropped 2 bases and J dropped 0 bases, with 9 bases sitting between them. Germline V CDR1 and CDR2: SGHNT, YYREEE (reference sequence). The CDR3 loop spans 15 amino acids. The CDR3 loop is CASSLLGSSGNTIYF. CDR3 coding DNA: TGTGCCAGCAGCTTACTGGGGAGCTCTGGAAACACCATATATTTT.

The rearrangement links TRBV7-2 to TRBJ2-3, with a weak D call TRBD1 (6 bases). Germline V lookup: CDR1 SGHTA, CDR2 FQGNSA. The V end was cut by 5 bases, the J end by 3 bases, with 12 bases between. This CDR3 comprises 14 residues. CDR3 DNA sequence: TGTGCCAGCAGCAGGGTAGGGGGTACAGATACGCAGTATTTT. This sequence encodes CASSRVGGTDTQYF.

CDR3: CASSRRTGSEYEQNEKLFF. In nucleotides, the CDR3 is TGTGCCAGCAGCCGCCGGACAGGCTCGGAGTATGAACAGAATGAAAAACTGTTTTTT. This rearrangement joins TRBV7-8 to TRBJ1-4, with 7 bases matching TRBD1. Germline loops: CDR1 SGHVS, CDR2 FQNEAQ. The ends lost 5 bases at V and 5 bases at J; junction bases unmatched: 20. CDR3 size: 19 residues.

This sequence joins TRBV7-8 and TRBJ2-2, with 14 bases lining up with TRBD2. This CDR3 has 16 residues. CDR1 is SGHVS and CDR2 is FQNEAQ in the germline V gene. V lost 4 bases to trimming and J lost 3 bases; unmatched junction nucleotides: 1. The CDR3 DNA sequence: TGTGCCAGCAGCTGGGGACTAGCGGGAGACACCGGGGAGCTGTTTTTT. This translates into CASSWGLAGDTGELFF.

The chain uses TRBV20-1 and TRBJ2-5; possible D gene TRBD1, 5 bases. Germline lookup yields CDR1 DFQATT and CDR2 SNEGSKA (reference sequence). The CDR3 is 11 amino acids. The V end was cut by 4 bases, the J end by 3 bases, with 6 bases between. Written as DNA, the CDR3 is TGCAGTGCTAAGGGGAAAGAGACCCAGTACTTC. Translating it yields CSAKGKETQYF.

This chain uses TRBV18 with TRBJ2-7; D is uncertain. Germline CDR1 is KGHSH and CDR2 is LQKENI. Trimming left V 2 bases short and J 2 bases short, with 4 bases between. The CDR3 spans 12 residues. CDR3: CASSPYPYEQYF. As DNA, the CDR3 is TGTGCCAGCTCACCATACCCCTACGAGCAGTACTTC.

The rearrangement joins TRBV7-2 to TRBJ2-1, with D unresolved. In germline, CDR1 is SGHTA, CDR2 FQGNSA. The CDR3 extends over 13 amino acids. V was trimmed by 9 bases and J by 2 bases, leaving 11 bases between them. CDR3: CASARVAYNEQFF. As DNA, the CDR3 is TGTGCCAGTGCCCGGGTAGCCTACAATGAGCAGTTCTTC.

The CDR3 spells CASSPGSEKVYEQYF. CDR3 bases: TGTGCCAGCAGCCCCGGGTCCGAAAAGGTCTACGAGCAGTACTTC. The rearrangement joins TRBV5-4 to TRBJ2-7, with D uncertain. The CDR3 consists of 15 residues. Per germline, CDR1 SGHNT and CDR2 YYREEE (reference sequence). V gave up 4 bases and J gave up 3 bases, with 17 bases separating them.

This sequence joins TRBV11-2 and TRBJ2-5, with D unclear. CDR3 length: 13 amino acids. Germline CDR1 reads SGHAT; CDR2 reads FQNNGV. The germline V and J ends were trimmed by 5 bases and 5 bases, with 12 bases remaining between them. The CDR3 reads CASSLSIGETQYF. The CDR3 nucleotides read TGTGCCAGCAGCCTCAGTATAGGGGAGACCCAGTACTTC.

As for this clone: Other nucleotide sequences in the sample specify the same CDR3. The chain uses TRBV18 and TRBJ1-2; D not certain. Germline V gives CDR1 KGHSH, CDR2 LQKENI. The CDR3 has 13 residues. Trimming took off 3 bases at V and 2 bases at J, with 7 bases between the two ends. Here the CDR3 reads CASSPADNYGYTF. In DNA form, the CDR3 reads TGTGCCAGCTCACCGGCAGACAACTATGGCTACACCTTC. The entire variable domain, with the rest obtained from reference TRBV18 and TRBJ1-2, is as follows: NAGVMQNPRHLVRRRGQEARLRCSPMKGHSHVYWYRQLPEEGLKFMVYLQKENIIDESGMPKERFSAEFPKEGPSILRIQQVVRGDSAAYFCASSPADNYGYTFGSGTRLTVV.

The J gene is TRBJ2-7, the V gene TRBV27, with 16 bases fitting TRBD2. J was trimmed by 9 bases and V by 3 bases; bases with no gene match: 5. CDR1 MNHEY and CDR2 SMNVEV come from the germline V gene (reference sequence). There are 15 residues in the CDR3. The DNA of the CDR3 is TGTGCCAGCAGTTTGGGACTAGCGGGAGGGTGGAGGCAGTACTTC. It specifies CASSLGLAGGWRQYF.

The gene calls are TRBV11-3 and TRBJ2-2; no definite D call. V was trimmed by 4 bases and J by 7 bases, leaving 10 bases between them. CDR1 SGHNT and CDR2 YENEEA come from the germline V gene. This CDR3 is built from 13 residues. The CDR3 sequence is CASSSMGGGELFF. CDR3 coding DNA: TGTGCCAGCAGCTCGATGGGTGGCGGGGAGCTGTTTTTT. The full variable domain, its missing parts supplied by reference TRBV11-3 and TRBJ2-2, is EAGVVQSPRYKIIEKKQPVAFWCNPISGHNTLYWYLQNLGQGPELLIRYENEEAVDDSQLPKDRFSAERLKGVDSTLKIQPAELGDSAVYLCASSSMGGGELFFGEGSRLTVL.

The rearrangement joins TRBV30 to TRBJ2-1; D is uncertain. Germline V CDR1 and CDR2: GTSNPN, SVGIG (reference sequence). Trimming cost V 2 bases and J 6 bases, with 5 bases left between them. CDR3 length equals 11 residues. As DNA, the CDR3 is TGTGCCTGGAGTCCTGGCAATGAGCAGTTCTTC. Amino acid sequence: CAWSPGNEQFF. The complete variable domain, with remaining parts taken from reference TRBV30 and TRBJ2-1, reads SQTIHQWPATLVQPVGSPLSLECTVEGTSNPNLYWYRQAAGRGLQLLFYSVGIGQISSEVPQNLSASRPQDRQFILSSKKLLLSDSGFYLCAWSPGNEQFFGPGTRLTVL.

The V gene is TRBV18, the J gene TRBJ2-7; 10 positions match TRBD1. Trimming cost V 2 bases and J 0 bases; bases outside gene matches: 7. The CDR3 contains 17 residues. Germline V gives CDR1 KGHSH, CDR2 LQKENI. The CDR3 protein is CASSPYGQGVSSYEQYF. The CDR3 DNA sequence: TGTGCCAGCTCACCATACGGACAGGGGGTGAGCTCCTACGAGCAGTACTTC.

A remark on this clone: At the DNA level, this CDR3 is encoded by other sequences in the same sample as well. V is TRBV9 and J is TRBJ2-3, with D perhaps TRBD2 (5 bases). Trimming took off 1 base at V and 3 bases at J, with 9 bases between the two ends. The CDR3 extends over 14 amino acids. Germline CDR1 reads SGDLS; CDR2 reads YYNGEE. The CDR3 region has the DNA TGTGCCAGCAGCGTAAGCGGCAGAACAGATACGCAGTATTTT. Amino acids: CASSVSGRTDTQYF.

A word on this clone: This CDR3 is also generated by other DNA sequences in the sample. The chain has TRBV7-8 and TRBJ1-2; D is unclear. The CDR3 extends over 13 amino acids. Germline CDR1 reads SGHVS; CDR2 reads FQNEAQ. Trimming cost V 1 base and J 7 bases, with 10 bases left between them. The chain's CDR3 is CASSLGGGSGYTF. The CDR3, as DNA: TGTGCCAGCAGCTTAGGTGGAGGGAGTGGCTACACCTTC.

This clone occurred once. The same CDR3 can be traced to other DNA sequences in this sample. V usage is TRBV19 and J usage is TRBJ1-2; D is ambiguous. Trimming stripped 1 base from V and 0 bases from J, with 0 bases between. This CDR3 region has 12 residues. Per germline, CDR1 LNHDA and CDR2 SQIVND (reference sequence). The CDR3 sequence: CASSIANYGYTF. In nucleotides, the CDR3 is TGTGCCAGTAGTATAGCTAACTATGGCTACACCTTC.

CDR3 coding DNA: TGTGCCAGCAGGGGTCGGACCGGGACCAACAAAAATGGTGGCTACACCTTC. Protein sequence: CASRGRTGTNKNGGYTF. The rearrangement links TRBV28 to TRBJ1-2; D is possibly TRBD1 (5 bases). Trimming pared 6 bases from V and 7 bases from J, leaving 27 bases between. The CDR3 consists of 17 residues. The germline V gene has CDR1 MDHEN and CDR2 SYDVKM.

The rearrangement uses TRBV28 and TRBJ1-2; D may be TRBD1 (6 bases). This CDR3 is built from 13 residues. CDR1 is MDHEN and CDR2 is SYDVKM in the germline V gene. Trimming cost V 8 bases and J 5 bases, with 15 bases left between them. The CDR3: CASGQPSRYGYTF. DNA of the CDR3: TGTGCCAGCGGACAGCCCTCTAGATATGGCTACACCTTC.

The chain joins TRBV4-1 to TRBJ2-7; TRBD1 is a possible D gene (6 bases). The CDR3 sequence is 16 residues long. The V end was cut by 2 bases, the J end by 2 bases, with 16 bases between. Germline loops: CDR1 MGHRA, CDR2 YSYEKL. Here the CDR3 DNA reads TGCGCCAGCAGCCAAACTATGGGGACACAACCCTACGAGCAGTACTTC. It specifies CASSQTMGTQPYEQYF.

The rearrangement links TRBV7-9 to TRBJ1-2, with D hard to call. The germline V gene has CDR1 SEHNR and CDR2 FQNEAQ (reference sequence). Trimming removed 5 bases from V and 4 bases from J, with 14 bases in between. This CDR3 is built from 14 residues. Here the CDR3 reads CASSATRGGYGYTF. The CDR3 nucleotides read TGTGCCAGCAGCGCTACCCGGGGAGGCTATGGCTACACCTTC.

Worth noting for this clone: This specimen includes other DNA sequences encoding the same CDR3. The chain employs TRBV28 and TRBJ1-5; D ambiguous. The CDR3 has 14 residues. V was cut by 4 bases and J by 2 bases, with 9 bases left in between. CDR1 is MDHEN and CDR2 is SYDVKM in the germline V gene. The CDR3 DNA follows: TGTGCCAGCAGTTCGGGTCAGGGCAATCAGCCCCAGCATTTT. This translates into CASSSGQGNQPQHF.

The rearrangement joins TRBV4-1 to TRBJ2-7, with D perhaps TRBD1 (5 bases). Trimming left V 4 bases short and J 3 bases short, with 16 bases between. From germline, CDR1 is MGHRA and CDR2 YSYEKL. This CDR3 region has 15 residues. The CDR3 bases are TGCGCCAGCAGCCTTCAGGGTAATTCCAACTACGAGCAGTACTTC. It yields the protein CASSLQGNSNYEQYF.

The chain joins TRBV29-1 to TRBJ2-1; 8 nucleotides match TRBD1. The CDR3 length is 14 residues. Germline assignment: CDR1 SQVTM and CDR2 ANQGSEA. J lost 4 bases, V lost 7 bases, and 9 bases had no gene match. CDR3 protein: CSAPTGGGYNEQFF. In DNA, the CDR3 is TGCAGCGCCCCTACAGGGGGAGGATACAATGAGCAGTTCTTC.

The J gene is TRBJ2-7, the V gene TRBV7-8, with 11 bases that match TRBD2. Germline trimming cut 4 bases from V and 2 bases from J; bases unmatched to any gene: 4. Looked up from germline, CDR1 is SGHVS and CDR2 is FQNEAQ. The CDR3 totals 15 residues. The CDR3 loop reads CASSSGTSGPYEQYF. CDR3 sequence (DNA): TGTGCCAGCAGCTCCGGGACTAGCGGTCCCTACGAGCAGTACTTC.

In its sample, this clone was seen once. CDR3: CAWSSAGYNQPQHF. The CDR3 DNA follows: TGTGCCTGGAGCTCCGCAGGGTACAATCAGCCCCAGCATTTT. This sequence joins TRBV30 and TRBJ1-5; possible D gene TRBD1, 5 bases. The V end lost 3 bases, the J end lost 3 bases, and 12 bases lay between the germline ends. The CDR3 sequence is 14 residues long. Germline lookup yields CDR1 GTSNPN and CDR2 SVGIG (reference sequence). Supplemented by reference TRBV30 and TRBJ1-5, the full variable domain reads SQTIHQWPATLVQPVGSPLSLECTVEGTSNPNLYWYRQAAGRGLQLLFYSVGIGQISSEVPQNLSASRPQDRQFILSSKKLLLSDSGFYLCAWSSAGYNQPQHFGDGTRLSIL.

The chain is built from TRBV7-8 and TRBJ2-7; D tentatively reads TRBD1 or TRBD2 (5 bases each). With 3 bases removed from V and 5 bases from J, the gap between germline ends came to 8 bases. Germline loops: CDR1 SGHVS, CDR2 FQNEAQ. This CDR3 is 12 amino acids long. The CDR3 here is CASSLGTDEQYF. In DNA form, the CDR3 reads TGTGCCAGCAGCTTGGGGACCGACGAGCAGTACTTC.